This TCR beta chain is from a study of CD4 T cells in relation to SARS-CoV-2 and coronaviruses. V was clipped by 0 bases and J by 7 bases; unmatched bases: 2. The V gene's germline CDR1 is SEHNR and CDR2 FQNEAQ (reference sequence). The CDR3 sequence is 13 residues long. Unexposed donor CD4+ T cells date from 2011-2018, before the COVID-19 pandemic. Using immunoSEQ multiplex PCR, the repertoire was profiled, and TCRdb retains in-frame clones only, with some absent. The sample records 65,000 or so clones, 85% to 90% being singletons. The TCR originated in a human donor in good health. The chain is built from TRBV7-9 and TRBJ1-2, with 7 nucleotides matching TRBD1. The sequenced sample consisted of memory CD4+ T cells from PBMCs. The CDR3 nucleotides are TGTGCCAGCAGCTTAGCCCAGGGGGGTGGCTACACCTTC. It translates to CASSLAQGGGYTF.